This T cell receptor (beta chain) was captured in a study of neurological immune-mediated disorders. On the study more broadly: The 35 or so multiple sclerosis patients comprised about 31 that were relapsing-remitting and 3 that were secondary progressive.

CDR1 is SGHTA and CDR2 is FQGNSA in the germline V gene. This CDR3 has 15 amino acids. V was clipped by 6 bases and J by 3 bases, with 15 bases between them. The cDNA came from 5'RACE, which used 10-nucleotide random UMIs. TCRdb re-analysed the 5' RACE reads in MiXCR, keeping a single row per CDR3 protein. The sample records 69,000 or so distinct CDR3 sequences, under 5.5% being singletons. Regarding the study as a whole: Phylogenetic grouping assigned the repertoires of 18 of 34 multiple sclerosis patients to a single related-CDR3 cluster, representing a possible signature.

This clonotype was seen many times. Its matching antigen is unknown. This sequence originates from a woman in her 70s with multiple sclerosis. The chain joins TRBV7-2 to TRBJ2-1, with D maybe TRBD2 (5 bases). The specimen sequenced was PBMCs. CDR3: CASRLDHLYYNEQFF. The CDR3 bases are TGTGCCAGCAGACTAGACCACCTGTACTACAATGAGCAGTTCTTC.